This is a list of T cell receptor beta chains from one sample in a study of blood T cell repertoires in COVID-19. Profiled with immunoSEQ multiplex PCR; TCRdb holds only in-frame clones, not every one. The sample has some 99,000 clones, less than 90% seen once; the top ten hold 15% to 20%. Sequences were obtained from peripheral blood. The receptors here all came from a woman in her sixties with acute or convalescent COVID-19. Both conserved end residues are part of each CDR3. Fields, in order: V gene, D gene, clone size, J gene, CDR3 protein, CDR3 DNA. The D gene is left open where the match is weak. A row's size may be missing; if present it is once, few, many or a size class.

TRBV5-1	TRBD1	.	TRBJ1-1	CASSPRTGTGEAFF	TGCGCCAGCAGCCCCCGGACAGGGACGGGTGAAGCTTTCTTT
TRBV6-5	.	.	TRBJ1-6	CASRGQKNNSPLHF	TGTGCCAGCAGAGGACAGAAGAATAATTCACCCCTCCACTTT
TRBV5-6	.	.	TRBJ2-1	CASSAGRTSYNEQFF	TGTGCCAGCAGCGCCGGACGGACATCCTACAATGAGCAGTTCTTC
TRBV28	TRBD1	.	TRBJ2-7	CASSTGDRAYEQYF	TGTGCCAGCAGTACCGGGGACAGGGCCTACGAGCAGTACTTC
TRBV6-5	.	.	TRBJ1-1	CASSFAGLGAFF	TGTGCCAGCAGTTTTGCAGGGCTCGGTGCTTTCTTT
TRBV3-1/TRBV3-2	.	once	TRBJ1-3	CASRDGRNTIYF	TGTGCCAGCAGAGACGGGAGAAACACCATATATTTT
TRBV24-1	.	.	TRBJ2-1	CATSSSLGNEQFF	TGTGCCACCTCCAGTTCTCTAGGCAATGAGCAGTTCTTC
TRBV19	TRBD2	.	TRBJ2-7	CASSPAPGLAGPSEQYF	TGTGCCAGTAGTCCCGCCCCGGGACTAGCGGGACCCTCCGAGCAGTACTTC
TRBV6-5	.	.	TRBJ2-7	CASRPYEEYEQYF	TGTGCCAGCAGGCCCTACGAGGAGTACGAGCAGTACTTC
TRBV9	.	.	TRBJ1-1	CASSVERYTEAFF	TGTGCCAGCAGCGTCGAGAGGTACACTGAAGCTTTCTTT
TRBV7-2	.	.	TRBJ2-2	CASSLNPGNTGELFF	TGTGCCAGCAGCTTAAACCCGGGTAACACCGGGGAGCTGTTTTTT
TRBV28	TRBD1	few	TRBJ2-3	CASSLWGQGASTDTQYF	TGTGCCAGCAGTTTATGGGGACAGGGGGCGAGCACAGATACGCAGTATTTT
TRBV5-1	.	.	TRBJ1-2	CASSPQGGYGYTF	TGCGCCAGCAGCCCACAGGGAGGGTATGGCTACACCTTC
TRBV28	.	once	TRBJ1-1	CASRPTVNTEAFF	TGTGCCAGCAGGCCAACTGTGAACACTGAAGCTTTCTTT
TRBV19	TRBD1	.	TRBJ1-5	CASIGTGDAGNQPQHF	TGTGCCAGTATCGGGACAGGAGACGCGGGGAATCAGCCCCAGCATTTT
TRBV19	.	once	TRBJ2-3	CASSIEPTEWDTQYF	TGTGCCAGTAGTATAGAGCCCACAGAATGGGATACGCAGTATTTT
TRBV29-1	TRBD2	.	TRBJ2-3	CSVTGTSGDPTDTQYF	TGCAGCGTAACCGGGACTAGCGGGGACCCCACAGATACGCAGTATTTT
TRBV5-1	.	.	TRBJ1-1	CASSIGGVNTEAFF	TGCGCCAGCAGCATCGGAGGGGTGAACACTGAAGCTTTCTTT
TRBV7-9	.	.	TRBJ2-4	CASSLAGGLAKNIQYF	TGTGCCAGCAGCTTAGCCGGCGGCTTAGCCAAAAACATTCAGTACTTC
TRBV11-3	.	.	TRBJ1-6	CASSLGPQGSPLHF	TGTGCCAGCAGCTTAGGACCCCAGGGTTCACCCCTCCACTTT
TRBV3-1/TRBV3-2	TRBD2	once	TRBJ2-4	CASSDPLAGGTKNIQYF	TGTGCCAGCAGCGACCCTCTAGCGGGAGGGACCAAAAACATTCAGTACTTC
TRBV9	.	.	TRBJ1-1	CASSVATIEAGGTEAFF	TGTGCCAGCAGCGTAGCTACTATTGAGGCGGGGGGCACTGAAGCTTTCTTT
TRBV12-3/TRBV12-4	.	.	TRBJ1-2	CASSSGVNYGYTF	TGTGCCAGCAGTTCCGGGGTTAACTATGGCTACACCTTC
TRBV5-4	TRBD2	.	TRBJ2-1	CASSLTSGVNEQFF	TGTGCCAGCAGTCTGACTAGCGGAGTCAATGAGCAGTTCTTC
TRBV10-3	.	.	TRBJ1-1	CAISPGSEGTEAFF	TGTGCCATCAGTCCCGGGTCAGAGGGCACTGAAGCTTTCTTT
TRBV7-9	.	.	TRBJ1-5	CASSLEGGNQPQHF	TGTGCCAGCAGCTTAGAGGGGGGCAATCAGCCCCAGCATTTT
TRBV6-5	.	once	TRBJ1-2	CASSILGAYGYTF	.
TRBV24-1	.	.	TRBJ1-5	CATSDPGYGQPQHF	TGTGCCACCAGTGACCCAGGGTACGGCCAGCCCCAGCATTTT
TRBV28	.	.	TRBJ1-5	CASSTRGNQPQHF	TGTGCCAGCAGTACCCGGGGCAATCAGCCCCAGCATTTT
TRBV28	.	.	TRBJ1-5	CASSLGHAGRNQPQHF	TGTGCCAGCAGTTTGGGGCATGCAGGGAGGAATCAGCCCCAGCATTTT
TRBV7-6	.	.	TRBJ1-1	CASSDKFLEWGGWLNTEAFF	TGTGCCAGCAGCGACAAATTTTTAGAATGGGGGGGATGGCTTAACACTGAAGCTTTCTTT
TRBV4-3	.	few	TRBJ1-4	CASSQGEGQKLFF	TGCGCCAGCAGCCAAGGGGAGGGTCAAAAACTGTTTTTT
TRBV7-8	TRBD1	few	TRBJ2-7	CASSAYGDRAYEQYF	TGTGCCAGCAGCGCCTATGGGGACAGAGCCTACGAGCAGTACTTC
TRBV25-1	.	.	TRBJ1-2	CASSLQDFYGYTF	TGTGCCAGCAGCCTCCAGGACTTCTATGGCTACACCTTC
TRBV15	.	.	TRBJ2-2	CATSSRGDKHTGELFF	TGTGCCACCAGCTCCCGCGGGGATAAACACACCGGGGAGCTGTTTTTT
TRBV7-2	TRBD1	.	TRBJ2-2	CASSSRQGTGELFF	TGTGCCAGCAGCTCAAGACAGGGTACCGGGGAGCTGTTTTTT
TRBV6-5	TRBD1	.	TRBJ2-7	CASGDRVSYEQYF	TGTGCCAGCGGGGACAGGGTTTCCTACGAGCAGTACTTC
TRBV11-2	.	.	TRBJ2-7	CASSLVGGGGEQYF	TGTGCCAGCAGCTTAGTCGGAGGGGGGGGCGAGCAGTACTTC
TRBV19	.	once	TRBJ1-1	CASSSRENTEAFF	TGTGCCAGTAGTTCCCGGGAGAACACTGAAGCTTTCTTT
TRBV28	TRBD1	.	TRBJ2-2	CASSWDRVMAGELFF	TGTGCCAGCAGTTGGGACAGGGTGATGGCCGGGGAGCTGTTTTTT
TRBV9	.	.	TRBJ2-5	CASSAAVGEETQYF	TGTGCCAGCAGCGCCGCCGTCGGTGAAGAGACCCAGTACTTC
TRBV27	TRBD1	.	TRBJ1-2	CASSSVPGQAGNYGYTF	TGTGCCAGCAGTTCGGTCCCGGGACAGGCGGGTAACTATGGCTACACCTTC
TRBV28	TRBD1	.	TRBJ1-2	CASSLSRDRANYGYTF	TGTGCCAGCAGTTTATCCCGGGACAGGGCTAACTATGGCTACACCTTC
TRBV7-2	TRBD2	.	TRBJ2-2	CASSFKAGGTGELFF	TGTGCCAGCAGCTTTAAAGCGGGAGGGACCGGGGAGCTGTTTTTT
TRBV5-6	.	.	TRBJ2-5	CASSLAMETQYF	TGTGCCAGCAGCTTAGCTATGGAGACCCAGTACTTC
TRBV12-3/TRBV12-4	.	.	TRBJ2-3	CASSSSTDTQYF	TGTGCCAGCAGTTCGAGCACAGATACGCAGTATTTT
TRBV15	TRBD1	.	TRBJ1-1	CATSRDFQGQGAEAFF	TGTGCCACCAGCAGAGATTTCCAAGGACAGGGGGCGGAAGCTTTCTTT
TRBV18	.	few	TRBJ1-1	CASSATWRTQETEAFF	TGTGCCAGCTCAGCAACCTGGAGGACCCAAGAAACTGAAGCTTTCTTT
TRBV28	.	.	TRBJ1-3	CASRPSGTPSGNTIYF	TGTGCCAGCAGGCCGAGCGGGACACCCTCTGGAAACACCATATATTTT
TRBV18	.	.	TRBJ1-1	CASSPQGVNTEAFF	TGTGCCAGCTCACCACAGGGGGTGAACACTGAAGCTTTCTTT